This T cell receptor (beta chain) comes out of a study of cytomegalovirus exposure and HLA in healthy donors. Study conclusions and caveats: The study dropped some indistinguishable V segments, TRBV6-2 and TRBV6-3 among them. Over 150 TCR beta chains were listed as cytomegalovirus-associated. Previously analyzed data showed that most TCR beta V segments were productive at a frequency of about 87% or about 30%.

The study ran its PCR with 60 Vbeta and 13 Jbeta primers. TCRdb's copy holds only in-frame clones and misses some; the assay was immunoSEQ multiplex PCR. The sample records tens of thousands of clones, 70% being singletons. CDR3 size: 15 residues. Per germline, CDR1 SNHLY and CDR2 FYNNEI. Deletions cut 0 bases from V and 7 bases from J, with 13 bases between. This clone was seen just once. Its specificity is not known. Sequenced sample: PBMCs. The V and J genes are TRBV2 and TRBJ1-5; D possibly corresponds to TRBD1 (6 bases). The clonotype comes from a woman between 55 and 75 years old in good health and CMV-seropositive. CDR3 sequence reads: CASSEATGGQQPQHF. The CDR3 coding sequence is TGTGCCAGCAGTGAAGCGACGGGGGGCCAGCAGCCCCAGCATTTT. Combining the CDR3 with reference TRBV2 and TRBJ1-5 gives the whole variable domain EPEVTQTPSHQVTQMGQEVILRCVPISNHLYFYWYRQILGQKVEFLVSFYNNEISEKSEIFDDQFSVERPDGSNFTLKIRSTKLEDSAMYFCASSEATGGQQPQHFGDGTRLSIL.